Listed below are T cell receptor beta chains from one sample, sequenced in a study of cytomegalovirus exposure and HLA in healthy donors. Assay: immunoSEQ multiplex PCR; the TCRdb copy retains only in-frame clones and omits some. The profile covers more than 80,000 clones, with approximately 86% appearing a single time and about a tenth taken by the ten largest. The sample taken for sequencing was PBMCs. These receptors originate from a man aged 25-45 years in good health and CMV-seropositive. The CDR3 runs from the conserved cysteine through the conserved F or W. D genes are given only for firm matches. The size entry is marked missing in some rows and otherwise reads once, few, many or a size class.

D	V	size	J	CDR3	DNA
.	TRBV28	once	TRBJ2-3	CASTKYGDTQYF	TGTGCCAGCACTAAGTACGGGGATACGCAGTATTTT
TRBD1	TRBV2	.	TRBJ2-1	CASSRDRGINEQFF	TGTGCCAGCAGCCGGGACAGGGGGATCAATGAGCAGTTCTTC
TRBD2	TRBV4-2	.	TRBJ2-3	CASSQDETGGPADTQYF	TGTGCCAGCAGCCAAGATGAAACGGGAGGGCCCGCAGATACGCAGTATTTT
.	TRBV10-3	.	TRBJ2-7	CAITDSRTYEQYF	TGTGCCATCACGGACTCTCGGACCTACGAGCAGTACTTC
TRBD2	TRBV7-3	.	TRBJ2-6	CASSLTSGSGANVLTF	TGTGCCAGCAGCTTAACTAGCGGGAGTGGGGCCAACGTCCTGACTTTC
TRBD2	TRBV4-1	.	TRBJ2-3	CASSQHHYIRTSGSSDTQYF	TGCGCCAGCAGCCAACACCATTATATAAGGACTAGCGGGAGCTCAGATACGCAGTATTTT
TRBD1	TRBV6-5	.	TRBJ1-1	CASSPGTGGNTEAFF	TGTGCCAGCAGCCCCGGGACAGGGGGGAACACTGAAGCTTTCTTT
TRBD2	TRBV5-1	.	TRBJ2-1	CASSQLAGVNEQFF	TGCGCCAGCAGCCAACTAGCGGGCGTTAATGAGCAGTTCTTC
TRBD1	TRBV5-1	.	TRBJ1-2	CASSLVAGGVYGYTF	TGCGCCAGCAGCTTGGTAGCAGGGGGCGTCTATGGCTACACCTTC
TRBD1	TRBV27	.	TRBJ2-5	CASSLDREETQYF	TGTGCCAGCAGTCTGGACAGGGAAGAGACCCAGTACTTC
TRBD2	TRBV28	.	TRBJ2-1	CASSLGGRLTNEQFF	TGTGCCAGCAGTTTAGGCGGGAGGTTGACCAATGAGCAGTTCTTC
.	TRBV27	.	TRBJ1-1	CASSLYGQTLNTEAFF	TGTGCCAGCAGTTTATATGGTCAGACTCTGAACACTGAAGCTTTCTTT
TRBD2	TRBV5-6	.	TRBJ2-1	CASRLSGKELSYNEQFF	TGTGCCAGCAGGCTCAGCGGGAAGGAGCTCTCCTACAATGAGCAGTTCTTC
.	TRBV7-6	.	TRBJ2-1	CASSSFGRGSYNEQFF	TGTGCCAGCAGCTCCTTTGGTAGGGGCTCCTACAATGAGCAGTTCTTC
TRBD1	TRBV19	.	TRBJ1-5	CASSSPGGTGLSNQPQHF	TGTGCCAGTAGTTCCCCCGGAGGGACAGGGTTGAGCAATCAGCCCCAGCATTTT
.	TRBV28	.	TRBJ1-1	CASSHLTLAETEAFF	TGTGCCAGCAGTCACCTTACCTTAGCAGAAACTGAAGCTTTCTTT
TRBD1	TRBV4-1	.	TRBJ2-3	CASSPLFRRTGPSTDTQYF	TGCGCCAGCAGCCCGCTATTCCGGAGGACAGGGCCTAGCACAGATACGCAGTATTTT
.	TRBV5-1	.	TRBJ1-5	CASSLGGRAQPQHF	TGCGCCAGCAGCTTGGGGGGGCGAGCTCAGCCCCAGCATTTT
.	TRBV11-2	once	TRBJ2-7	CASSGRYGQYF	TGTGCCAGCAGCGGCAGGTACGGGCAGTACTTC
TRBD2	TRBV9	.	TRBJ2-3	CASSALTGTRTDTQYF	TGTGCCAGCAGCGCACTAACCGGGACTAGGACAGATACGCAGTATTTT
.	TRBV28	once	TRBJ1-5	CASSFIPQPQHF	TGTGCCAGCAGTTTTATCCCTCAGCCCCAGCATTTT
TRBD2	TRBV5-4	.	TRBJ2-2	CASQWSGANTGELFF	TGTGCCAGCCAATGGAGCGGGGCGAACACCGGGGAGCTGTTTTTT
TRBD2	TRBV6-5	.	TRBJ2-3	CASSYAAGEGTDTQYF	TGTGCCAGCAGTTACGCGGCGGGAGAGGGCACAGATACGCAGTATTTT
TRBD1	TRBV4-1	.	TRBJ2-2	CASSQLADRAPGELFF	TGCGCCAGCAGCCAACTGGCCGACAGGGCTCCCGGGGAGCTGTTTTTT
.	TRBV9	.	TRBJ2-2	CASSASRQSYQAANTGELFF	TGTGCCAGCAGCGCCTCCCGACAGAGTTACCAAGCAGCGAACACCGGGGAGCTGTTTTTT
.	TRBV14	once	TRBJ2-2	CASSQSRRIATANTGELFF	TGTGCCAGCAGCCAAAGTCGTCGGATAGCAACCGCGAACACCGGGGAGCTGTTTTTT
.	TRBV9	.	TRBJ2-4	CASSRQGIAKNIQYF	TGTGCCAGCAGCCGCCAGGGAATAGCCAAAAACATTCAGTACTTC
TRBD2	TRBV10-3	.	TRBJ2-3	CAISDRAGVTDTQYF	TGTGCCATCAGTGACCGAGCGGGGGTCACAGATACGCAGTATTTT
.	TRBV19	.	TRBJ2-5	CASSPHSEGPLKTQYF	TGTGCCAGTAGTCCACATTCGGAGGGCCCCTTGAAGACCCAGTACTTC
TRBD2	TRBV11-2	.	TRBJ2-5	CASSLESGRGTQYF	TGTGCCAGCAGCTTAGAGAGCGGGAGAGGGACCCAGTACTTC
TRBD2	TRBV5-1	.	TRBJ2-5	CASSSVAGETQYF	TGCGCCAGCAGCTCAGTAGCGGGAGAGACCCAGTACTTC
TRBD2	TRBV9	.	TRBJ2-7	CASSTGLAESGYEQYF	TGTGCCAGCAGCACGGGACTAGCGGAGAGCGGCTACGAGCAGTACTTC
TRBD1	TRBV28	.	TRBJ1-5	CASTWGTGDLSNQPQHF	TGTGCCAGCACCTGGGGTACAGGGGACCTTAGCAATCAGCCCCAGCATTTT
.	TRBV6-6	.	TRBJ2-3	CASRPTWTTTDTQYF	TGTGCCAGCAGGCCAACCTGGACTACTACAGATACGCAGTATTTT
.	TRBV6-6	few	TRBJ2-3	CASSGQGTDTQYF	TGTGCCAGCAGTGGGCAGGGCACAGATACGCAGTATTTT
.	TRBV2	.	TRBJ2-2	CASSKPPRELVNTGELFF	TGTGCCAGCAGTAAACCTCCTAGAGAATTGGTGAACACCGGGGAGCTGTTTTTT
TRBD2	TRBV7-2	.	TRBJ2-7	CASSLGLAGHSYEQYF	TGTGCCAGCAGCTTAGGGCTAGCGGGTCACTCCTACGAGCAGTACTTC
.	TRBV19	.	TRBJ2-3	CASSIAGTDTQYF	TGTGCCAGTAGTATAGCGGGGACAGATACGCAGTATTTT
.	TRBV5-1	.	TRBJ2-3	CASSLGQDTDTQYF	TGCGCCAGCAGCTTGGGACAGGACACAGATACGCAGTATTTT
TRBD2	TRBV30	.	TRBJ2-7	CAWAIAGSVTYEQYF	TGTGCCTGGGCCATAGCGGGATCGGTCACCTACGAGCAGTACTTC
TRBD2	TRBV5-1	.	TRBJ2-3	CASSLGGTSGTDTQYF	TGCGCCAGCAGCTTAGGGGGGACTAGCGGAACAGATACGCAGTATTTT
.	TRBV27	once	TRBJ2-1	CASSSADSSYNEQFF	TGTGCCAGCAGTTCCGCGGACAGTTCCTACAATGAGCAGTTCTTC
.	TRBV14	.	TRBJ2-1	CASSQETGFYNEQFF	TGTGCCAGCAGCCAAGAGACAGGTTTCTACAATGAGCAGTTCTTC
TRBD1	TRBV6-5	.	TRBJ1-2	CASSSGQGGFGYTF	TGTGCCAGCAGCAGTGGACAGGGAGGATTCGGCTACACCTTC
.	TRBV28	.	TRBJ2-5	CASSFTGPRSPSRYF	TGTGCCAGCAGTTTTACAGGACCGCGTTCCCCCTCACGGTACTTC
.	TRBV6-1	.	TRBJ1-1	CASSENPGFLSEAFF	TGTGCCAGCAGTGAAAACCCCGGGTTTTTAAGTGAAGCTTTCTTT
TRBD1	TRBV19	.	TRBJ1-5	CASSSGRDRVVGQPQHF	TGTGCCAGTAGTAGCGGCCGGGACAGGGTGGTGGGTCAGCCCCAGCATTTT
TRBD1	TRBV19	once	TRBJ1-2	CASSPGTGGDYGYTF	TGTGCCAGTAGTCCGGGGACAGGGGGCGACTATGGCTACACCTTC
.	TRBV14	few	TRBJ2-5	CASSQAGPLQETQYF	TGTGCCAGCAGCCAAGCAGGCCCGTTGCAAGAGACCCAGTACTTC
.	TRBV10-3	.	TRBJ1-5	CAISESRAGNQPQHF	TGTGCCATCAGTGAGTCCAGGGCTGGCAATCAGCCCCAGCATTTT
.	TRBV19	.	TRBJ1-5	CASSIGDQPQHF	TGTGCCAGTAGTATAGGAGATCAGCCCCAGCATTTT
TRBD2	TRBV7-2	.	TRBJ2-2	CASSSWTSGELFF	TGTGCCAGCAGCTCGTGGACTAGCGGGGAGCTGTTTTTT
TRBD1	TRBV7-6	.	TRBJ2-5	CATGTGPYQEIQYF	TGTGCCACCGGGACAGGGCCGTACCAAGAGATCCAGTACTTC
TRBD1	TRBV27	.	TRBJ2-7	CASSPDRVNYEQYF	TGTGCCAGCAGTCCGGACAGGGTAAATTACGAGCAGTACTTC
.	TRBV19	.	TRBJ1-1	CASISPEAFF	TGTGCCAGTATTTCCCCGGAAGCTTTCTTT
.	TRBV2	few	TRBJ1-4	CASSAGTRREKLFF	TGTGCCAGCAGTGCCGGGACACGGAGGGAAAAACTGTTTTTT
TRBD2	TRBV2	.	TRBJ2-7	CASRQAGAYEQYF	TGTGCCAGCAGACAAGCGGGAGCCTACGAGCAGTACTTC
.	TRBV2	.	TRBJ2-1	CASRLSGYNEQFF	TGTGCCAGCAGGTTGTCAGGTTACAATGAGCAGTTCTTC
.	TRBV6-1	.	TRBJ1-1	CASRAGANTEAFF	TGTGCTTCGAGGGCAGGGGCGAACACTGAAGCTTTCTTT
.	TRBV27	.	TRBJ2-6	CASRKTALGANVLTF	TGTGCCAGCAGGAAGACTGCACTTGGGGCCAACGTCCTGACTTTC